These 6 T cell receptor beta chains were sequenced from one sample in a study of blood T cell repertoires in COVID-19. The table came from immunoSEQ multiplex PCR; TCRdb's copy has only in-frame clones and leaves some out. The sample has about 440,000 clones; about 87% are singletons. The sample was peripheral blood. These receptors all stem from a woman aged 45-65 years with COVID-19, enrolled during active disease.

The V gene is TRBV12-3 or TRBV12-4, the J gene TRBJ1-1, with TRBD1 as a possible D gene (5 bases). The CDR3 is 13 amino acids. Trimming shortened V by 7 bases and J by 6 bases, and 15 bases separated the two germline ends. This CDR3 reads CASTAGPRPEAFF. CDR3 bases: TGTGCCAGCACCGCGGGGCCTCGCCCTGAAGCTTTCTTT.

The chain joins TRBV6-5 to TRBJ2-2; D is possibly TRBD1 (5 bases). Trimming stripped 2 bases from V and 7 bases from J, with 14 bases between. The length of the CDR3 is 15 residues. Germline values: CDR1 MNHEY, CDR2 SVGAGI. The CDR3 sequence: CASSYVDMPIGELFF. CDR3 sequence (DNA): TGTGCCAGCAGTTACGTGGACATGCCCATCGGGGAGCTGTTTTTT.

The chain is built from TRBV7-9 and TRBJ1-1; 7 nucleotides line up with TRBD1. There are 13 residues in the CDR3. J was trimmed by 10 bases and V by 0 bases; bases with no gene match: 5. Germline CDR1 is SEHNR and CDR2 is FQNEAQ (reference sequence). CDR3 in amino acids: CASSLAGQRRAFF. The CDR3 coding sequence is TGTGCCAGCAGCTTAGCGGGACAGAGGCGAGCTTTCTTT.

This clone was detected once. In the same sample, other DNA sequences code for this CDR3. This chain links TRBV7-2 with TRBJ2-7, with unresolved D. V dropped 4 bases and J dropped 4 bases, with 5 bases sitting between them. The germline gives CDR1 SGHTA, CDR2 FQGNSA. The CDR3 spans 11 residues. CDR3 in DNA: TGTGCCAGCAGCTCCACTTACGAGCAGTACTTC. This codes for CASSSTYEQYF.

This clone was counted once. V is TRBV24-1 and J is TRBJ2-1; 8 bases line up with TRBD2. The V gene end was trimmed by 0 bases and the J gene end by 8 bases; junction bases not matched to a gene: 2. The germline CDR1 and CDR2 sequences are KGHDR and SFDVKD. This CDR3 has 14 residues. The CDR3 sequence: CATSDLREGDEQFF. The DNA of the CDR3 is TGTGCCACCAGTGATTTGCGGGAGGGCGATGAGCAGTTCTTC.

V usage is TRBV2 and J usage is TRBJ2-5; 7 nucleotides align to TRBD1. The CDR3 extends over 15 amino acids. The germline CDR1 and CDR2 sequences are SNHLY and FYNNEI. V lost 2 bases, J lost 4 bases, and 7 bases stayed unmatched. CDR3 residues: CASSERVGGRETQYF. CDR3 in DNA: TGTGCCAGCAGTGAAAGGGTAGGGGGCCGAGAGACCCAGTACTTC.